The clone carrying this T cell receptor beta chain has ten or more counts. The data derive from a study of CD8+CD57+ T cells in acquired aplastic anemia. The CDR3 length is 14 residues. Losses at the gene ends were 0 bases for V and 2 bases for J; bases not matched to a gene: 0. For CDR3 and TCR beta VDJ profiling, genomic DNA was the template used. TCRdb re-derived calls from the reads in MiXCR, one entry per CDR3 protein. The sample has about 160,000 distinct CDR3 sequences; about 50% are singletons. Sequenced patients had shown CD8+CD57+ cell expansion by flow cytometry. The TCR was taken from a human donor with aplastic anemia. Input material: sorted CD4+, CD8+, or CD8+CD57+ T cells (not recorded which) from PBMCs. The chain employs TRBV12-3 or TRBV12-4 and TRBJ2-5, with 7 bases matching TRBD2. The CDR3 DNA reads TGTGCCAGCAGTTTAGCGGGAGGGCAAGAGACCCAGTACTTC. Translated, it gives CASSLAGGQETQYF.